The 2 T cell receptor beta chains given below trace back to one sample, sequenced in a study of CD8 T cells in ankylosing spondylitis. MiXCR, applied by TCRdb to the 5' RACE reads, yields one record per CDR3 protein. Of 300,000 to 350,000 distinct CDR3 sequences detected, roughly 10% appear once; the ten largest clones hold roughly 9%. Material for sequencing was blood, either unsorted or a sorted T cell fraction (not recorded which). These TCRs come from a female donor with ankylosing spondylitis or in good health (not recorded which).

This clonotype was observed at least ten times. This chain joins TRBV4-3 and TRBJ1-2; no clear D. The V end lost 5 bases, the J end lost 7 bases, and 20 bases lay between the germline ends. The CDR3 extends over 15 amino acids. CDR1 and CDR2 (germline): LGHNA, YSLEER. The CDR3 DNA reads TGCGCCAGCAGCGAATTACCCCTATCAGAGGGTGGCTACACCTTC. Residues: CASSELPLSEGGYTF.

The sample holds many counts of this clonotype. One end of the junction is discordant with germline, which a read error may explain. The V and J genes are TRBV7-7 and TRBJ2-5, with TRBD1 identical over 8 bases. This CDR3 comprises 14 residues. Per germline, CDR1 SSHAT and CDR2 FNYEAQ (reference sequence). The CDR3 DNA is TGTGCTAGCAGTCCTGACAGGGGAGGAGAGACCCAGTACTTC. Protein sequence: CASSPDRGGETQYF.